A selection of T cell receptor beta chains follows, all from one sample in a study of Graves' ophthalmopathy and Graves' hyperthyroidism. TCRdb reprocessed the multiplex PCR reads with MiXCR, giving one entry per CDR3 protein. This table has about 660,000 distinct CDR3 sequences, about 41% appearing once. Sequenced: peripheral blood. These receptor sequences come from an adult man with Graves' ophthalmopathy. Each CDR3 is given with its conserved first and last residue. Fields, in order: CDR3 DNA, CDR3 protein, J gene, V gene, D gene, clone size. D genes are given only for firm matches. Only part of the rows carry a size: once, few, many, or a class if the clone is expanded.

DNA: TGCAGTGCCCGTTCTACGGGGAATGGCTACACCTTC
CDR3: CSARSTGNGYTF
J: TRBJ1-2
V: TRBV20-1
D: NA
size: many

DNA: TGTGCCAGCAGTTCACAGGGCCACTCCTACGAGCAGTACTTC
CDR3: CASSSQGHSYEQYF
J: TRBJ2-7
V: TRBV12-3/TRBV12-4
D: NA
size: NA

DNA: TGTGCCAGCAGCTTAAGCGCGGGGCCGGATGGCTACACCTTC
CDR3: CASSLSAGPDGYTF
J: TRBJ1-2
V: TRBV7-9
D: NA
size: many

DNA: TGTGCCAGCAGTTTAGCGCCTCAGCCCCAGCATTTT
CDR3: CASSLAPQPQHF
J: TRBJ1-5
V: TRBV12-3/TRBV12-4
D: NA
size: many

DNA: TGTGCCAGCAGTGAGAAGGGATTGAACACTGAAGCTTTCTTT
CDR3: CASSEKGLNTEAFF
J: TRBJ1-1
V: TRBV10-3
D: NA
size: NA

DNA: TGTGCCAGCAGTATCATAGGGGTGGGCGAGACGAGTCGCTCCACCTTC
CDR3: CASSIIGVGETSRSTF
J: TRBJ1-2
V: TRBV2
D: NA
size: many

DNA: TGCGCCAGCAGCCATCGTGGGGACTACGAGCAGTACTTC
CDR3: CASSHRGDYEQYF
J: TRBJ2-7
V: TRBV4-1
D: NA
size: many

DNA: TGTGCCACCCGCACGGGGCGGATCACAGATACGCAGTATTTT
CDR3: CATRTGRITDTQYF
J: TRBJ2-3
V: TRBV10-3
D: NA
size: few

DNA: TGCAGCGTTCGATCAGACAGCTATGGCTACACCTTC
CDR3: CSVRSDSYGYTF
J: TRBJ1-2
V: TRBV29-1
D: NA
size: NA

DNA: TGCAGTGCTAAGGGAGAAAGGGACTACGAGCAGTACTTC
CDR3: CSAKGERDYEQYF
J: TRBJ2-7
V: TRBV20-1
D: NA
size: few

DNA: TGTGCCAGCAGCCGCCGACAGGGTGAGCAAGAGACCCAGTACTTC
CDR3: CASSRRQGEQETQYF
J: TRBJ2-5
V: TRBV7-9
D: TRBD1
size: many

DNA: TGCAGCGCCCCCTTAACCGGCACCGGGGAGCTGTTTTTT
CDR3: CSAPLTGTGELFF
J: TRBJ2-2
V: TRBV29-1
D: NA
size: many

DNA: TGTGCCAGCAGCCTCACGGGGGGCGGAAACTCCTACGAGCAGTACTTC
CDR3: CASSLTGGGNSYEQYF
J: TRBJ2-7
V: TRBV7-2
D: NA
size: few

DNA: TGTGCCAGCAGCTTAAGGGTTGGGCGTAATTCACCCCTCCACTTT
CDR3: CASSLRVGRNSPLHF
J: TRBJ1-6
V: TRBV11-2
D: NA
size: many

DNA: TGTGCCAGCAGCTTAGGGACAGGGGTAGTCTATGGCTACACCTTC
CDR3: CASSLGTGVVYGYTF
J: TRBJ1-2
V: TRBV7-3
D: TRBD1
size: NA

DNA: TGTGCCAGCAGCTCCCTGTCTCGTGGCCGGGGACTGTTTTTT
CDR3: CASSSLSRGRGLFF
J: TRBJ1-4
V: TRBV11-2
D: NA
size: many

DNA: TGTGCCGGCAGTTACGAAGAAAACCCGGGACTAGCGGGAGGTTCGCGGACCCAGTACTTC
CDR3: CAGSYEENPGLAGGSRTQYF
J: TRBJ2-5
V: TRBV6-7
D: TRBD2
size: NA

DNA: TGTGCCAGCAGCTTAGTGGACAGAAACTATGGCTACACCTTC
CDR3: CASSLVDRNYGYTF
J: TRBJ1-2
V: TRBV11-2
D: NA
size: many

DNA: TGCAGTGCTCCCAGGACAGGGCGTGAGACCCAGTACTTC
CDR3: CSAPRTGRETQYF
J: TRBJ2-5
V: TRBV20-1
D: TRBD1
size: many

DNA: TGTGCCATCAGTGAGTCGAGAAGAGGCCAGAGCTATGGCTACACCTTC
CDR3: CAISESRRGQSYGYTF
J: TRBJ1-2
V: TRBV10-3
D: NA
size: many

DNA: TGCAGCGTTGTTGTAGGGGGACTGGGAACCGGGGAGCTGTTTTTT
CDR3: CSVVVGGLGTGELFF
J: TRBJ2-2
V: TRBV29-1
D: NA
size: NA

DNA: TGTGCCAGCAGCTTGGGGGGACTGAATTACGAGCAGTACTTC
CDR3: CASSLGGLNYEQYF
J: TRBJ2-7
V: TRBV5-6
D: NA
size: few

DNA: TGTGCCAGCAGCCTACAGGGGGTCGGCTACACCTTC
CDR3: CASSLQGVGYTF
J: TRBJ1-2
V: TRBV7-9
D: TRBD1
size: many

DNA: TGTGCCAGCAGCTTTGGCTACTCCTACGAGCAGTACTTC
CDR3: CASSFGYSYEQYF
J: TRBJ2-7
V: TRBV12-3/TRBV12-4
D: NA
size: many

DNA: TGTGCCATCAGTGAGGCAATCTCAGGGAACACCGGGGAGCTGTTTTTT
CDR3: CAISEAISGNTGELFF
J: TRBJ2-2
V: TRBV10-3
D: NA
size: many

DNA: TGCGCCAGCAGCCAAGGACGTGACAGGGGCGACGAGCAGTACTTC
CDR3: CASSQGRDRGDEQYF
J: TRBJ2-7
V: TRBV4-1
D: TRBD1
size: many

DNA: TGTGCCAGCAGCCAAGGGACAGGGGGCGGATACGAGCAGTACTTC
CDR3: CASSQGTGGGYEQYF
J: TRBJ2-7
V: TRBV7-9
D: TRBD1
size: many

DNA: TGTGCCAGCAGCGCAGGGGAGTGGACAGATACGCAGTATTTT
CDR3: CASSAGEWTDTQYF
J: TRBJ2-3
V: TRBV5-5
D: NA
size: NA

DNA: TGCGCCAGCAGCCTAGGGCTAAGGAACGAGCAGTACTTC
CDR3: CASSLGLRNEQYF
J: TRBJ2-7
V: TRBV4-1
D: NA
size: few

DNA: TGTGCCACCAAGGGTGAGGTGACAGATACGCAGTATTTT
CDR3: CATKGEVTDTQYF
J: TRBJ2-3
V: TRBV6-1
D: NA
size: NA

DNA: TGCAGCGTCATACCTTCGACTACGGGACTAGCGAGCTCCTACGAGCAGTACTTC
CDR3: CSVIPSTTGLASSYEQYF
J: TRBJ2-7
V: TRBV29-1
D: TRBD2
size: many

DNA: TGTGCCACCCGAGCGTCAGGGGCTGAAGCTTTCTTT
CDR3: CATRASGAEAFF
J: TRBJ1-1
V: TRBV11-2
D: NA
size: few

DNA: TGCAGTGCTTTGGCCGTGCGGGGGAACACAGATACGCAGTATTTT
CDR3: CSALAVRGNTDTQYF
J: TRBJ2-3
V: TRBV20-1
D: TRBD2
size: NA

DNA: TGTGCCAGCAGTTTACGAGGACAGGGAAATCAGCCCCAGCATTTT
CDR3: CASSLRGQGNQPQHF
J: TRBJ1-5
V: TRBV12-3/TRBV12-4
D: TRBD1
size: NA

DNA: TGTGCCATCAGTGTTAGGGGGACTGAAGCTTTCTTT
CDR3: CAISVRGTEAFF
J: TRBJ1-1
V: TRBV10-3
D: NA
size: NA

DNA: TGCGCCAGCAGCTTGGGACTAGCGGAAGACTACGAGCAGTACTTC
CDR3: CASSLGLAEDYEQYF
J: TRBJ2-7
V: TRBV5-1
D: TRBD2
size: many

DNA: TGTGCCACCAGTGACGGGAGCTCCTACAATGAGACCCAGTACTTC
CDR3: CATSDGSSYNETQYF
J: TRBJ2-5
V: TRBV24-1
D: NA
size: once

DNA: TGTGCCAGTAGTATGGGCGGGAAGGGGTTCTCTGGGGCCAACGTCCTGACTTTC
CDR3: CASSMGGKGFSGANVLTF
J: TRBJ2-6
V: TRBV19
D: NA
size: NA

DNA: TGCGCCAGCAGCTGGAGGAGGGGTCTAGCGGGAGGGGTTGGAGAGACCCAGTACTTC
CDR3: CASSWRRGLAGGVGETQYF
J: TRBJ2-5
V: TRBV5-1
D: TRBD2
size: few

DNA: TGTGCCAGCAGCGGGACCGGGCCCCTAAGAGGGTACGAGCAGTACTTC
CDR3: CASSGTGPLRGYEQYF
J: TRBJ2-7
V: TRBV5-5
D: NA
size: NA

DNA: TGTGCCAGCAGTGAAAGGGGACAGCTATATGAAAAACTGTTTTTT
CDR3: CASSERGQLYEKLFF
J: TRBJ1-4
V: TRBV2
D: TRBD1
size: many

DNA: TGTGCCAGCAGCGTCTGGGGCCAAGAGACCCAGTACTTC
CDR3: CASSVWGQETQYF
J: TRBJ2-5
V: TRBV9
D: NA
size: many

DNA: TGTGCCAGCAGCTTAAGGGAAGACAGCCCTCAAGCTTTCTTT
CDR3: CASSLREDSPQAFF
J: TRBJ1-1
V: TRBV7-3
D: NA
size: many

DNA: TGTGCCAGCAGCCAAGATTTAGTACTAGCGGATAACACCGGGGAGCTGTTTTTT
CDR3: CASSQDLVLADNTGELFF
J: TRBJ2-2
V: TRBV14
D: TRBD2
size: few

DNA: TGCGCCAGCAGCTTGGAATTAGCGGCCTACGAGCAGTACTTC
CDR3: CASSLELAAYEQYF
J: TRBJ2-7
V: TRBV5-1
D: NA
size: few

DNA: TGTGCCAGCAGTGAAGCTAGCCAATACGAGCAGTACTTC
CDR3: CASSEASQYEQYF
J: TRBJ2-7
V: TRBV6-1
D: NA
size: NA

DNA: TGTGCCAGCACCCCAGGGGCCAAGACTGAAGCTTTCTTT
CDR3: CASTPGAKTEAFF
J: TRBJ1-1
V: TRBV7-9
D: NA
size: NA